This T cell receptor (beta chain) emerged from a study of long-term antiretroviral therapy in people with HIV. This clone turned up a few times. Its antigen is unknown. Study observations and caveats: Whichever time point was examined, clones expanded before ART dominated the repertoire. Gathering of blood took place between 2004 and 2017, possibly under older ART regimens.

Inclusion required at least two post-ART and at least one pre-ART PBMC samples. The assay, immunoSEQ v3.0, was run at survey level. TCRdb keeps only in-frame clones here, not all; method: immunoSEQ multiplex PCR. The top ten hold 3% to 4.5% of the sample, which has 25,000 to 30,000 clones, about 90% seen once. The source is a woman aged 18 to 35 with HIV. The material sequenced was unsorted PBMCs, taken 1.8 years after starting antiretroviral therapy.

DNA for the CDR3: TGTGCCAGCAGTGAGGGACAGGGGGCAGATACGCAGTATTTT. Translated, it gives CASSEGQGADTQYF. The rearrangement uses TRBV6-4 and TRBJ2-3; 11 bases agree with TRBD1. Germline V gene lookup returns CDR1 MRHNA and CDR2 SNTAGT. After removal of 3 bases from V and 4 bases from J, the junction contained 0 bases not matched to a gene. The CDR3 contains 14 residues.